A single sample is the source of the 18 T cell receptor beta chains below, sequenced in a study of shared clonotypes between healthy human individuals. Measured with immunoSEQ multiplex PCR; TCRdb has only the in-frame clones, and not every one. Among hundreds of thousands of clones listed, around three quarters were seen once. Input material: memory CD4+ T cells sorted from blood. Subset: CD45RA-negative fraction. Receptors originate from a woman aged 25 to 45 in good health.

The rearrangement joins TRBV4-1 to TRBJ2-3; unclear D gene. The germline V gene encodes CDR1 MGHRA and CDR2 YSYEKL. The CDR3 has 14 amino acids. The V end lost 2 bases, the J end lost 4 bases, and 10 bases lay between the germline ends. The CDR3 is CASSQQRLADTQYF. In DNA, the CDR3 is TGCGCCAGCAGCCAACAAAGGTTGGCAGATACGCAGTATTTT.

V and J are TRBV6-6 and TRBJ2-1; 8 bases line up with TRBD1. The CDR3 length is 14 residues. V gave up 2 bases and J gave up 8 bases; unmatched junction bases: 5. Germline V CDR1 and CDR2: MNHNY, SVGAGI (reference sequence). The CDR3 nucleotides read TGTGCCAGCAGTTACCCACAGGGGGAGGATGAGCAGTTCTTC. Protein: CASSYPQGEDEQFF.

The rearrangement links TRBV9 to TRBJ1-1, with D hard to call. V was clipped by 4 bases and J by 1 base, with 17 bases between them. From germline, CDR1 is SGDLS and CDR2 YYNGEE. The CDR3 sequence is 16 residues long. The DNA for the CDR3 is TGTGCCAGCAGCCCGCAGGCGGCTCGGAGGAACACTGAAGCTTTCTTT. Translation: CASSPQAARRNTEAFF.

The chain links TRBV27 to TRBJ2-4; D is undetermined. V shed 0 bases and J shed 0 bases, with 6 bases lying between them. The CDR3 runs 15 residues. CDR1 is MNHEY and CDR2 is SMNVEV in the germline V gene (reference sequence). The chain's CDR3 is CASSLSRIAKNIQYF. For the CDR3, the DNA is TGTGCCAGCAGTTTATCGCGAATAGCCAAAAACATTCAGTACTTC.

This chain links TRBV30 with TRBJ2-6; the D gene is possibly TRBD2 (5 bases). This CDR3 has 16 residues. V was clipped by 2 bases and J by 1 base, with 12 bases between them. Per the germline V gene, CDR1 is GTSNPN and CDR2 is SVGIG (reference sequence). CDR3 protein: CAWSRESSSGANVLTF. CDR3 bases: TGTGCCTGGAGTAGGGAGTCTAGTTCTGGGGCCAACGTCCTGACTTTC.

The chain combines TRBV6-1 with TRBJ2-5; tentatively, D is TRBD1 (5 bases). Germline V CDR1 and CDR2: MNHNS, SASEGT. V lost 11 bases to trimming and J lost 5 bases, with 15 bases between them. The length of the CDR3 is 12 residues. Here the CDR3 DNA reads TGTGCCGCCGAAGGGGTAAGGGAGACCCAGTACTTC. Its protein product is CAAEGVRETQYF.

This clone was seen a handful of times. The V call is TRBV5-8, the J call TRBJ2-7; TRBD2 agrees at 7 bases. The CDR3 length is 14 residues. Germline V gene data show CDR1 as SGHTS and CDR2 as YDEGEE. V shed 4 bases and J 7 bases; nucleotides not matched to a gene: 11. CDR3 nucleotides: TGTGCCAGCAGCAACCGGGACTATACGCGAGAGCAGTACTTC. Translation gives CASSNRDYTREQYF.

In this sample, this clone turned up a few times. The chain links TRBV2 to TRBJ1-1, with TRBD1 matching over 8 bases. V was pared by 5 bases and J by 4 bases, with 9 bases of the junction left unmatched. Germline CDR1 reads SNHLY; CDR2 reads FYNNEI. The CDR3 totals 15 residues. For the CDR3, the DNA is TGTGCCAGCAGTCCTCGGACAGGGTTGGCCACTGAAGCTTTCTTT. Its translation is CASSPRTGLATEAFF.

To note about this clone: The germline gene is not matched at one end of the junction; a read error may be the cause. This chain links TRBV5-4 with TRBJ1-1, with TRBD1 identical over 8 bases. CDR3 length: 15 amino acids. The germline V gene encodes CDR1 SGHNT and CDR2 YYREEE (reference sequence). The CDR3 DNA reads as TGTGCCAGCAGCGACCGCAGGGGGCGGAGCACTGAAGCTTTTTTT. Its translation is CASSDRRGRSTEAFF.

Many counts were recorded for this clone. The chain recombines TRBV7-2 with TRBJ2-7, with D maybe TRBD2 (5 bases). Per the germline V gene, CDR1 is SGHTA and CDR2 is FQGNSA. The CDR3 is made up of 14 amino acids. V lost 0 bases and J 5 bases, leaving 11 bases between the germline ends. CDR3 DNA: TGTGCCAGCAGCTTAGCGCGCAGTAGCGACGAGCAGTACTTC. Translated: CASSLARSSDEQYF.

The chain carries TRBV5-1 and TRBJ2-2; D not resolved. Trimming left V 2 bases short and J 6 bases short, with 17 bases between. CDR1 SGHRS and CDR2 YFSETQ come from the germline V gene. CDR3 length: 16 amino acids. For the CDR3, the DNA is TGCGCCAGCAGCTTCTCCCTATTTCCGCCCGCCGGGGAGCTGTTTTTT. As protein: CASSFSLFPPAGELFF.

The CDR3 DNA sequence: TGTGCCAGCAGCTCCCATGGAGCCATGGGGGGCTACACCTTC. The encoded protein is CASSSHGAMGGYTF. The V gene is TRBV7-2, the J gene TRBJ1-2; D remains ambiguous. The CDR3 length is 14 residues. The V gene lost 4 bases and the J gene lost 8 bases, with 17 bases spanning the gap. Germline CDR1 is SGHTA and CDR2 is FQGNSA.

This clone has a single count. The chain uses TRBV5-1 and TRBJ2-1, with TRBD2 identical over 7 bases. From germline, CDR1 is SGHRS and CDR2 YFSETQ. V shed 1 base and J 0 bases; nucleotides not matched to a gene: 4. The CDR3 has 16 amino acids. The CDR3: CASSLSAGNSYNEQFF. In DNA, the CDR3 is TGCGCCAGCAGCTTGTCAGCGGGAAACTCCTACAATGAGCAGTTCTTC.

This chain connects TRBV28 to TRBJ2-6, with unresolved D. CDR3 length: 16 residues. V gave up 1 base and J gave up 2 bases, with 9 bases separating them. CDR1 is MDHEN, CDR2 SYDVKM, per germline. The CDR3 loop is CASSLSQTPGANVLTF. The CDR3 DNA sequence: TGTGCCAGCAGTTTATCTCAAACTCCTGGGGCCAACGTCCTGACTTTC.

The chain's CDR3 is CASRTGQGASGNTIYF. CDR3 nucleotides: TGTGCCAGCAGGACAGGTCAGGGGGCCTCAGGAAACACCATATATTTT. The chain carries TRBV28 and TRBJ1-3; 8 nucleotides agree with TRBD1. Germline assignment: CDR1 MDHEN and CDR2 SYDVKM. The CDR3 loop spans 16 amino acids. Trimming at V came to 6 bases and at J to 4 bases, leaving 11 bases not matched to a gene.

Regarding this clone: A single base separates this from a much larger clone, so it may be a read error. Additional DNA sequences in this sample encode the identical CDR3. The chain's CDR3 is CASSSQGAGNTIYF. CDR3 in DNA: TGTGCCAGCAGCTCCCAGGGGGCTGGAAACACCATATATTTT. V usage is TRBV7-2 and J usage is TRBJ1-3; TRBD1 matches 7 bases. Germline V gene data show CDR1 as SGHTA and CDR2 as FQGNSA. The CDR3 spans 14 residues. V was pared by 4 bases and J by 2 bases, with 2 bases of the junction left unmatched.

This clone was observed a handful of times. The chain links TRBV5-6 to TRBJ2-5, with D perhaps matching TRBD1 (8 bases). With 4 bases removed from V and 0 bases from J, the gap between germline ends came to 16 bases. The CDR3 sequence is 16 residues long. Germline CDR1 reads SGHDT; CDR2 reads YYEEEE. CDR3 region: CASSHGQGGDQETQYF. DNA of the CDR3: TGTGCCAGCAGCCACGGACAGGGAGGGGACCAAGAGACCCAGTACTTC.

The chain joins TRBV5-1 to TRBJ2-7, with D perhaps matching TRBD2 (6 bases). CDR3 length: 15 amino acids. CDR1 is SGHRS, CDR2 YFSETQ, per germline. Trimming pared 4 bases from V and 3 bases from J, leaving 17 bases between. The CDR3 protein is CASSGRDFLHYEQYF. CDR3 sequence (DNA): TGCGCCAGCAGCGGGCGGGACTTCCTCCACTACGAGCAGTACTTC.